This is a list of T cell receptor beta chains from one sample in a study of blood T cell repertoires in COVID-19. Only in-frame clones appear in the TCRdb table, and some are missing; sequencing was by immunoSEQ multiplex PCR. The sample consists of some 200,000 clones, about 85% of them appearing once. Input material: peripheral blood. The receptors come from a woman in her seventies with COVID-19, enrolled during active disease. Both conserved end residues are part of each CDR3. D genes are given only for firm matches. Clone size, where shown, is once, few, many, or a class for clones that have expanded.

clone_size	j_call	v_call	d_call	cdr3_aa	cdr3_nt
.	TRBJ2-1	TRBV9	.	CASSAYPGARYYNEQFF	TGTGCCAGCAGCGCCTACCCCGGAGCTAGATATTACAATGAGCAGTTCTTC
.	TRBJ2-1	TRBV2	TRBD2	CASKGLAGPGSEQFF	TGTGCCAGCAAGGGACTAGCGGGGCCGGGGAGTGAGCAGTTCTTC
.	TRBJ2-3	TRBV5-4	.	CASSLAGTERPDTQYF	TGTGCCAGCAGCTTGGCCGGGACTGAACGCCCAGATACGCAGTATTTT
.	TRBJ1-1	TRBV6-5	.	CASSYRGSSEAFF	TGTGCCAGCAGTTACAGGGGTAGCTCTGAAGCTTTCTTT
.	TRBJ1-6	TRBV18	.	CASSIHRDSPLHF	TGTGCCAGCTCAATACACAGGGATTCACCCCTCCACTTT
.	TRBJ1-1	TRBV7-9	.	CASSLTGTEAFF	TGTGCCAGCAGCTTGACGGGTACTGAAGCTTTCTTT
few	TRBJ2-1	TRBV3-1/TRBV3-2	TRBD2	CASSQVPLGIAGEQFF	TGTGCCAGCAGCCAAGTCCCCCTTGGAATAGCGGGTGAGCAGTTCTTC
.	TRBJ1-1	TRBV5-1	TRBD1	CASSLSLGTGLNTEAFF	TGCGCCAGCAGCTTAAGTTTAGGGACAGGGCTGAACACTGAAGCTTTCTTT
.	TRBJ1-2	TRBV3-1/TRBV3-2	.	CASSLPGHDYGYTF	TGTGCCAGCAGTCTTCCGGGACACGACTATGGCTACACCTTC
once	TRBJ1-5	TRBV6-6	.	CASSYRSNQPQHF	TGTGCCAGCAGTTACCGGAGCAATCAGCCCCAGCATTTT
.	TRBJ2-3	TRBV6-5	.	CASRDPTLADTQYF	TGTGCCAGCAGAGATCCAACTTTAGCAGATACGCAGTATTTT
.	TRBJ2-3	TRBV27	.	CASSSRFEAGNSDTQYF	TGTGCCAGCAGTTCCCGCTTTGAAGCGGGCAATTCAGATACGCAGTATTTT
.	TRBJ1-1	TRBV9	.	CASSVVGENTEAFF	TGTGCCAGCAGCGTAGTAGGGGAGAACACTGAAGCTTTCTTT
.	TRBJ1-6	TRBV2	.	CASWTKGNSPLHF	TGTGCCAGCTGGACTAAGGGGAATTCACCCCTCCACTTT
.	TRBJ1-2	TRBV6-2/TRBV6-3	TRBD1	CASSSVVYGTENYGYTF	TGTGCCAGCAGCTCAGTGGTGTACGGGACAGAGAACTATGGCTACACCTTC
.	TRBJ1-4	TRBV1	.	CTSPVGGSEKLFF	TGCACCAGCCCCGTCGGGGGGAGTGAAAAACTGTTTTTT
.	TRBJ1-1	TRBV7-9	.	CASSLSDRRMYAFF	TGTGCCAGCAGCTTAAGTGACAGGCGGATGTATGCTTTCTTT
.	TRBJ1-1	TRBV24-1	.	CATSGTDNTEAFF	TGTGCCACCAGTGGCACAGATAACACTGAAGCTTTCTTT
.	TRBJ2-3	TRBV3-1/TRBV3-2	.	CASSARGWAGTDTQYF	TGTGCCAGCAGCGCAAGGGGGTGGGCCGGAACAGATACGCAGTATTTT
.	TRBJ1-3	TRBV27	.	CASSPPGGSGNTIYF	TGTGCCAGCAGTCCGCCGGGGGGGTCTGGAAACACCATATATTTT
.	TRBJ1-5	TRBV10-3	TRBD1	CAISVDRAKNQPQHF	TGTGCCATCAGCGTGGACAGGGCTAAGAATCAGCCCCAGCATTTT
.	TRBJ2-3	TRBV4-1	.	CASSQERGWGTDTQYF	TGCGCCAGCAGCCAAGAAAGGGGATGGGGCACAGATACGCAGTATTTT
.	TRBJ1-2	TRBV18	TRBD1	CASSPEAGQGVGYTF	TGTGCCAGCTCACCAGAAGCCGGACAGGGCGTGGGCTACACCTTC
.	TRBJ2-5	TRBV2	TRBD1	CASSGGQDNFGTQYF	TGTGCCAGCAGCGGGGGACAGGATAACTTCGGGACCCAGTACTTC
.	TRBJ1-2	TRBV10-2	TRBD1	CASSADRSPTYTF	TGCGCCAGCAGTGCGGACAGGAGTCCCACCTACACCTTC
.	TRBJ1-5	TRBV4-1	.	CASSQEVRQDNQPQHF	TGCGCCAGCAGCCAAGAGGTTCGGCAGGACAATCAGCCCCAGCATTTT
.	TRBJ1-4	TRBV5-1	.	CASSLGATNEKLFF	TGCGCCAGCAGCTTGGGAGCAACTAATGAAAAACTGTTTTTT
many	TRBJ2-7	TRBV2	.	CASTGGASYEQYF	TGTGCCAGCACGGGGGGCGCCTCCTACGAGCAGTACTTC
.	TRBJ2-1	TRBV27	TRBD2	CASSSPTAGGLSQFF	TGTGCCAGCAGTTCCCCCACGGCGGGGGGGCTATCCCAGTTCTTC
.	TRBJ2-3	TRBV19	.	CASSIKGDTDTQYF	TGTGCCAGTAGTATCAAAGGGGACACAGATACGCAGTATTTT
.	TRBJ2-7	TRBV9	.	CASSVDPSSLYEQYF	TGTGCCAGCAGCGTCGACCCTAGCTCTCTCTACGAGCAGTACTTC
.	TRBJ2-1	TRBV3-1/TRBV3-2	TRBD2	CASSPSGGSSNEQFF	TGTGCCAGCAGCCCCAGCGGGGGGTCCTCCAATGAGCAGTTCTTC
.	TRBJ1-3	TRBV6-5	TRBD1	CASSYTGQSSGNTIYF	TGTGCCAGCAGTTACACGGGACAGAGCTCTGGAAACACCATATATTTT
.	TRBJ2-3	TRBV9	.	CASSSTSLSVDTQYF	TGTGCCAGCAGCTCGACTAGTCTCTCTGTGGATACGCAGTATTTT
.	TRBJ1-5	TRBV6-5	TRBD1	CASRGQGPNQPQHF	TGTGCCAGCAGAGGACAGGGTCCCAATCAGCCCCAGCATTTT
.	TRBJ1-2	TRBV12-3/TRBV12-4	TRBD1	CASSLGQIDGYTF	TGTGCCAGCAGCCTGGGACAGATCGATGGCTACACCTTC
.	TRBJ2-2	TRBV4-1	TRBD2	CASSRDLSGGAGSLFF	TGCGCCAGCAGCCGCGACCTATCCGGGGGGGCCGGGTCCCTGTTTTTT
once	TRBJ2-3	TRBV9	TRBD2	CASSVLTPPREFYTDTQYF	TGTGCCAGCAGCGTACTCACTCCGCCGCGGGAGTTCTACACAGATACGCAGTATTTT
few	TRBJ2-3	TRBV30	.	CAWRQGGTDTQYF	TGTGCCTGGAGACAGGGCGGCACAGATACGCAGTATTTT
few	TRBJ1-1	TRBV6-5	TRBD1	CASRSLTGGNTEAFF	TGTGCCAGCAGATCACTGACAGGGGGGAACACTGAAGCTTTCTTT